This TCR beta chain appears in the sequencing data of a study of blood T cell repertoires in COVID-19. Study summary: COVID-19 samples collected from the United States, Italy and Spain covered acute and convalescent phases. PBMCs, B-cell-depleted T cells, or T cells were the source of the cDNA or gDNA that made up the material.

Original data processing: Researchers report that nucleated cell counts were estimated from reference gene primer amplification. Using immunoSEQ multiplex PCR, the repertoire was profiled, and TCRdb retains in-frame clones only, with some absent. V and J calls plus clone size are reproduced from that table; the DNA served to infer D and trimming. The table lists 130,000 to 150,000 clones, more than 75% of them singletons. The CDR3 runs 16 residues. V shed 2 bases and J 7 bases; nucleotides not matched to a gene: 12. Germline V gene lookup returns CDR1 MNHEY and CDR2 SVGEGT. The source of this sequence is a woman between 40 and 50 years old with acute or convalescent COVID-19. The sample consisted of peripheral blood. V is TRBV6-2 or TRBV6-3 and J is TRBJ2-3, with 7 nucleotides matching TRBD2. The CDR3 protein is CASSYLGGGRSHTQYF. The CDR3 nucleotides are TGTGCCAGCAGTTACCTGGGCGGGGGACGTTCCCATACGCAGTATTTT.